Shown below are 13 T cell receptor beta chains from a single sample sequenced in a study of blood T cells in healthy people across ages. Primers used in a second PCR of roughly 6 to 12 cycles were a sample-barcoded 5' primer and a J-beta primer mix. Via MiXCR, TCRdb re-called the 5' RACE reads, giving one row per CDR3 protein. Of 890,000 or so distinct CDR3 sequences detected, 60% to 80% appear once; the ten largest clones hold about a quarter. Material for sequencing was blood. The receptors were sampled from a man aged 25 to 40 in good health.

The rearrangement joins TRBV4-3 to TRBJ2-5; D not resolved. CDR1 and CDR2 (germline): LGHNA, YSLEER. V was clipped by 4 bases and J by 5 bases, with 11 bases between them. The CDR3 sequence is 13 residues long. DNA of the CDR3: TGCGCCAGCAGCCGGTCCATCCCCGAGACCCAGTACTTC. Translated: CASSRSIPETQYF.

The chain links TRBV7-9 to TRBJ2-5; 7 bases are shared with TRBD1. This CDR3 spans 13 amino acids. V lost 3 bases, J lost 12 bases, and 10 bases stayed unmatched. Germline-derived CDR1 and CDR2 are SEHNR and FQNEAQ (reference sequence). CDR3 sequence: CASSFGQAYEEYF. In DNA, the CDR3 is TGTGCCAGCAGCTTTGGACAGGCCTACGAGGAGTACTTC.

This clonotype has just a few counts. The chain joins TRBV9 to TRBJ2-6; D perhaps matches TRBD1 (6 bases). From germline, CDR1 is SGDLS and CDR2 YYNGEE. The CDR3 is made up of 18 amino acids. Between the trimmed V and J ends, which lost 4 bases and 0 bases, there was a span of 17 bases. CDR3 bases: TGTGCCAGCAGCACCCGACAGGAGCTTCACTCTGGGGCCAACGTCCTGACTTTC. Protein: CASSTRQELHSGANVLTF.

V is TRBV12-3 or TRBV12-4 and J is TRBJ1-4; 9 bases match TRBD1. Trimming took 5 bases from V and 5 from J; bases not matched to a gene: 15. The CDR3 length is 18 residues. For the CDR3, the DNA is TGTGCCAGCAGTGAAAACAGGGGGCGCTTTGCCTGGAATGAAAAACTGTTTTTT. Its protein product is CASSENRGRFAWNEKLFF.

This clonotype appeared a single time. The V and J genes are TRBV28 and TRBJ2-7, with a tentative D call TRBD2 (5 bases). The V and J ends lost 10 bases and 0 bases respectively, with 16 bases between them. Germline-derived CDR1 and CDR2 are MDHEN and SYDVKM. The CDR3 is 14 amino acids. CDR3 in amino acids: CATGGGLISYEQYF. The CDR3 DNA sequence: TGTGCCACCGGAGGAGGACTGATCTCCTACGAGCAGTACTTC.

This clonotype was counted many times. This chain uses TRBV6-1 with TRBJ1-5; 9 bases are shared with TRBD1. V trimming: 4 bases; J trimming: 1 base; junction bases outside the gene matches: 2. From germline, CDR1 is MNHNS and CDR2 SASEGT. This CDR3 comprises 15 residues. The DNA of the CDR3 is TGTGCCAGCAGTGGGGACAGGGCGAGCAATCAGCCCCAGCATTTT. It yields the protein CASSGDRASNQPQHF.

This clonotype has more than one count but fewer than ten. The gene calls are TRBV18 and TRBJ2-5; 7 nucleotides line up with TRBD1. After removal of 4 bases from V and 2 bases from J, the junction contained 4 bases not matched to a gene. The CDR3 totals 14 residues. Germline lookup yields CDR1 KGHSH and CDR2 LQKENI. CDR3: CASSRSGQQETQYF. The CDR3 coding sequence is TGTGCCAGCTCACGGTCGGGACAGCAAGAGACCCAGTACTTC.

This clonotype occurred once. The junction differs from germline at one of its ends, possibly a read error. The rearrangement uses TRBV29-1 and TRBJ2-1, with D maybe TRBD1 (5 bases). Germline CDR1 is SQVTM and CDR2 is ANQGSEA. This CDR3 is built from 15 residues. The CDR3 DNA reads as TGCAGCGTTGAAGAGGGCAGGGCTTCCTACAATGGGCAGTTCTTC. This translates into CSVEEGRASYNGQFF.

This chain connects TRBV12-3 or TRBV12-4 to TRBJ2-4; D not resolved. The closer fit of TRBJ2-7 to the DNA end suggests the J call may be wrong. This CDR3 region has 12 residues. The CDR3 DNA reads as TGTGCCAGCAGTTTCCAAGACTACGAGCAGTACTTC. As protein: CASSFQDYEQYF.

This clonotype was found a few times. The chain combines TRBV20-1 with TRBJ2-7; 10 nucleotides line up with TRBD1. The CDR3 contains 14 residues. Looked up from germline, CDR1 is DFQATT and CDR2 is SNEGSKA (reference sequence). V lost 4 bases and J lost 4; bases outside the gene matches: 7. The CDR3 DNA sequence: TGCAGTGCTATAAACCGGGACAGGGGTTACGAGCAGTACTTC. Protein: CSAINRDRGYEQYF.

V usage is TRBV9 and J usage is TRBJ1-1; 7 bases map to TRBD1. V gave up 4 bases and J gave up 1 base; unmatched junction bases: 13. The CDR3 has 17 residues. Germline CDR1 reads SGDLS; CDR2 reads YYNGEE. CDR3 region: CASSPRVGAGGNTEAFF. The CDR3, as DNA: TGTGCCAGCAGCCCACGGGTGGGGGCAGGGGGGAACACTGAAGCTTTCTTT.

In this sample, this clonotype turned up a few times. This chain joins TRBV11-2 and TRBJ1-2; D remains unclear. The CDR3 has 15 residues. Trimming stripped 1 base from V and 0 bases from J, with 9 bases between. Germline V lookup: CDR1 SGHAT, CDR2 FQNNGV. In DNA, the CDR3 is TGTGCCAGCAGCTTAGGTGGAGGGACTAACTATGGCTACACCTTC. Translation: CASSLGGGTNYGYTF. Based on the CDR3 plus reference TRBV11-2 and TRBJ1-2, the full variable domain is EAGVAQSPRYKIIEKRQSVAFWCNPISGHATLYWYQQILGQGPKLLIQFQNNGVVDDSQLPKDRFSAERLKGVDSTLKIQPAKLEDSAVYLCASSLGGGTNYGYTFGSGTRLTVV.

This clonotype has just a few counts. The genes are TRBV29-1 and TRBJ2-7; weak D call: TRBD1 (5 bases). The J call may be faulty, since TRBJ2-5 better matches the DNA end. This CDR3 spans 14 amino acids. CDR1 and CDR2 (germline): SQVTM, ANQGSEA. CDR3 sequence (DNA): TGCAGCGTTGAACTTCAGGCAGGGTCCGGGACCCAGTACTTC. Protein: CSVELQAGSGTQYF.